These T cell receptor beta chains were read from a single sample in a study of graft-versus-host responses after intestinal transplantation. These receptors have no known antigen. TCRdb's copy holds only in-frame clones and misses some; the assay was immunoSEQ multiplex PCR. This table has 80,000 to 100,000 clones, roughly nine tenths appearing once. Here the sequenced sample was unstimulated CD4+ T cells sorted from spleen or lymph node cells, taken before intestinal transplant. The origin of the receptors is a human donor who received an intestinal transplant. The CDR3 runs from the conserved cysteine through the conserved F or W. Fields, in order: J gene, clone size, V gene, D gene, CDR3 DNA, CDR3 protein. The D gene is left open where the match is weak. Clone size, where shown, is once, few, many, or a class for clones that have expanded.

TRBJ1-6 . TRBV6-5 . TGTGCCAGCAGTTACGAGGGTCTGTTCAATTCACCCCTCCACTTT CASSYEGLFNSPLHF
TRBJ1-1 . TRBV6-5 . TGTGCCAGCAGCCGAACCGGGACTAAAGCTTTCTTT CASSRTGTKAFF
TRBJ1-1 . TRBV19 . TGTGCCAGTCGGACACAGGGTGAAGCTTTCTTT CASRTQGEAFF
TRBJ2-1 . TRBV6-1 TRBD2 TGTGCCAGCAGTGAACGGGGGGGGTACAATGAGCAGTTCTTC CASSERGGYNEQFF
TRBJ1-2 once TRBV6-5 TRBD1 TGTGCCAGCAGTTCCCGGACAGGGGGCGACGGCTACACCTTC CASSSRTGGDGYTF
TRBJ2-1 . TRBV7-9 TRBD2 TGTGCCAGCAATCCTAGCGGGAGCTCCTACAATGAGCAGTTCTTC CASNPSGSSYNEQFF
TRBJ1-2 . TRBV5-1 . TGCGCCAGCAGCTTGTCGGGATCGGATGGCTACACCTTC CASSLSGSDGYTF
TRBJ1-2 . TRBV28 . TGTGCCAGCAGCTCAAACCCCGGACAGGGCTACACCTTC CASSSNPGQGYTF
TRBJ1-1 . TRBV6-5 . TGTGCCAGCAGTGACTCCGTACCGGCTGAAGCTTTCTTT CASSDSVPAEAFF
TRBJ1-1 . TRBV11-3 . TGTGCCAGCAGCCTTCGACAGAACACTGAAGCTTTCTTT CASSLRQNTEAFF
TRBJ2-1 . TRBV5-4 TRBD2 TGTGCCAGCAGCCCAACTAGCGGAGGTAACAATGAGCAGTTCTTC CASSPTSGGNNEQFF
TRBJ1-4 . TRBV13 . TGTGCCAGCAGCTTTACCCGGTTCACAGGGCGAACCGATAATGAAAAACTGTTTTTT CASSFTRFTGRTDNEKLFF
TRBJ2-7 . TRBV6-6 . TGTGCCAGCAGTTACCAGTCTGACACCTACGAGCAGTACTTC CASSYQSDTYEQYF
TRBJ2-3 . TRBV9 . TGTGCCAGCAGCCCTCACCGGGGCACAGATACGCAGTATTTT CASSPHRGTDTQYF
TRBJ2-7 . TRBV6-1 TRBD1 TGTGCCAGCAAAGACAGGGGGTACGAGCAGTACTTC CASKDRGYEQYF
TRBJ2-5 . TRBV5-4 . TGTGCCAGCAGCGGCGGGTCCGACCAAGAGACCCAGTACTTC CASSGGSDQETQYF
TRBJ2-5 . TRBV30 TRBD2 TGTGCCTGGTTGGCGGGGGGCCAAGAGACCCAGTACTTC CAWLAGGQETQYF
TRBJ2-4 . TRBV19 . TGTGCCAGTAGTGCAGGGAAGGCCAAAAACATTCAGTACTTC CASSAGKAKNIQYF
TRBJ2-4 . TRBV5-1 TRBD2 TGCGCCAGCAGCTGGACTAGCGGGGACATAGCCAAAAACATTCAGTACTTC CASSWTSGDIAKNIQYF